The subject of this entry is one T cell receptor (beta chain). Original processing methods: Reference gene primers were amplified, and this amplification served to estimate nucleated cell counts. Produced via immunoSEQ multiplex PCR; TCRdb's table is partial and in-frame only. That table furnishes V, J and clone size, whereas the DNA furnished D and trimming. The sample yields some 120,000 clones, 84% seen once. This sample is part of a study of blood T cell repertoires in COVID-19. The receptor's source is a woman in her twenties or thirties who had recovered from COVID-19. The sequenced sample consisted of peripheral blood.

This chain's CDR3 is CASSSDLAGAYNEQFF. In DNA form, the CDR3 reads TGTGCCAGCAGCTCCGACCTAGCGGGGGCCTACAATGAGCAGTTCTTC. This chain joins TRBV5-5 and TRBJ2-1; 10 nucleotides align to TRBD2. CDR3 length: 16 amino acids. J lost 2 bases, V lost 3 bases, and 5 bases had no gene match. The V gene's germline CDR1 is SGHKS and CDR2 YYEKEE (reference sequence).